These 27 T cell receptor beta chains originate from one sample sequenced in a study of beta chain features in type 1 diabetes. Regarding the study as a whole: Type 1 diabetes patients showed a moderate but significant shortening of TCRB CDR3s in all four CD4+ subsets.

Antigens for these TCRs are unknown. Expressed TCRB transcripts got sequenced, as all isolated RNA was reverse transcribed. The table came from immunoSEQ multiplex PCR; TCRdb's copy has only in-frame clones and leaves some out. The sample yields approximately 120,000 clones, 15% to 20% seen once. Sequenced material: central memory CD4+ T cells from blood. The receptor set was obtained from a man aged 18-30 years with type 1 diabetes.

The CDR3 loop is CASSLAEAPKYEQYF. Written as DNA, the CDR3 is TGTGCCAGCAGCTTAGCGGAGGCCCCTAAATACGAGCAGTACTTC. The V call is TRBV7-9, the J call TRBJ2-7, with a possible D match to TRBD2 (5 bases). This CDR3 is built from 15 residues. Germline CDR1 SEHNR, CDR2 FQNEAQ (reference sequence). V was cut by 0 bases and J by 4 bases, with 13 bases left in between.

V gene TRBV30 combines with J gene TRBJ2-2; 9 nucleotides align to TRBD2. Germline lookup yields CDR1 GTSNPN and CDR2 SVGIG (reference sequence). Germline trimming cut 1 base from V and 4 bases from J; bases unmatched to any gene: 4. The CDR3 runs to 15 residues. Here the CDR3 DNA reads TGTGCCTGGAGTGAGAGCGGGGGGATCACCGGGGAGCTGTTTTTT. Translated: CAWSESGGITGELFF. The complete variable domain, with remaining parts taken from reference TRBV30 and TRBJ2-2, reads SQTIHQWPATLVQPVGSPLSLECTVEGTSNPNLYWYRQAAGRGLQLLFYSVGIGQISSEVPQNLSASRPQDRQFILSSKKLLLSDSGFYLCAWSESGGITGELFFGEGSRLTVL.

CDR3 in amino acids: CASSWGPARYNEQFF. The CDR3 nucleotides read TGTGCCAGCAGCTGGGGACCGGCCCGCTACAATGAGCAGTTCTTC. The chain is built from TRBV7-6 and TRBJ2-1; D assignment may be TRBD1 or TRBD2 (5 bases each). Germline-derived CDR1 and CDR2 are SGHVS and FNYEAQ. The CDR3 totals 15 residues. V shed 4 bases and J shed 3 bases, with 13 bases lying between them.

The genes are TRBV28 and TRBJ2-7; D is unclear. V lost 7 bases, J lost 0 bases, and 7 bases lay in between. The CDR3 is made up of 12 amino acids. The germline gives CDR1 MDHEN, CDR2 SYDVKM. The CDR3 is CASTSISYEQYF. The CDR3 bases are TGTGCCAGCACCAGCATCTCCTACGAGCAGTACTTC.

CDR3 amino acids: CAWGTGGNTIYF. DNA for the CDR3: TGTGCCTGGGGGACAGGGGGAAACACCATATATTTT. This chain connects TRBV30 to TRBJ1-3; TRBD1 aligns across 9 bases. The V and J ends lost 5 bases and 4 bases, in that order; junction bases with no gene match: 0. Germline values: CDR1 GTSNPN, CDR2 SVGIG (reference sequence). The CDR3 has 12 amino acids. The variable domain in full, completed from reference TRBV30 and TRBJ1-3, reads SQTIHQWPATLVQPVGSPLSLECTVEGTSNPNLYWYRQAAGRGLQLLFYSVGIGQISSEVPQNLSASRPQDRQFILSSKKLLLSDSGFYLCAWGTGGNTIYFGEGSWLTVV.

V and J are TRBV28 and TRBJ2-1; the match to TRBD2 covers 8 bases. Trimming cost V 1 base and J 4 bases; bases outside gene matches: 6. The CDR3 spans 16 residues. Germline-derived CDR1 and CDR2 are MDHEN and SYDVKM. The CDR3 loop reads CASSLFGGRTYNEQFF. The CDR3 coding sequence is TGTGCCAGCAGTTTATTCGGCGGGAGGACTTACAATGAGCAGTTCTTC.

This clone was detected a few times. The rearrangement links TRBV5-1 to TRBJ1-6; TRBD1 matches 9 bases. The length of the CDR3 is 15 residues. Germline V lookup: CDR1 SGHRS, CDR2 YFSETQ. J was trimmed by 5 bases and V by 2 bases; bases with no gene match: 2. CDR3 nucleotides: TGCGCCAGCAGCTTTACAGGGGGCAATAATTCACCCCTCCACTTT. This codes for CASSFTGGNNSPLHF. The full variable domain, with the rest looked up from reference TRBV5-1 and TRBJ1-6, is KAGVTQTPRYLIKTRGQQVTLSCSPISGHRSVSWYQQTPGQGLQFLFEYFSETQRNKGNFPGRFSGRQFSNSRSEMNVSTLELGDSALYLCASSFTGGNNSPLHFGNGTRLTVT.

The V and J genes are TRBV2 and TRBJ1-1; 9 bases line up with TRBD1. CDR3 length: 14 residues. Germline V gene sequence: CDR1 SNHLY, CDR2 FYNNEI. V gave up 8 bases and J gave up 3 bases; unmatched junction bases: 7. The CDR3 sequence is CASVTGGSHTEAFF. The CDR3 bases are TGTGCCAGCGTTACAGGGGGCTCGCACACTGAAGCTTTCTTT.

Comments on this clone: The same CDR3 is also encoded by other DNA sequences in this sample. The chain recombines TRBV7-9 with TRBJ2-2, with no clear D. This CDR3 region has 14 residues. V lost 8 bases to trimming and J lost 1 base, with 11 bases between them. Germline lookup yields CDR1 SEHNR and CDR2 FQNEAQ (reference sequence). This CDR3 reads CASSSPGNTGELFF. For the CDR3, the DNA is TGTGCCAGCTCATCGCCGGGGAACACCGGGGAGCTGTTTTTT.

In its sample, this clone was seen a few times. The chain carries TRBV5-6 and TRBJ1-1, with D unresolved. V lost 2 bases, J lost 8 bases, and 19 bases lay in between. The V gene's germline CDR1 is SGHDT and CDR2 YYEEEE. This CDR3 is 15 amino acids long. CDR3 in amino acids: CASSFAAVLGVEAFF. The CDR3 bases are TGTGCCAGCAGCTTTGCGGCGGTCTTAGGCGTGGAAGCTTTCTTT. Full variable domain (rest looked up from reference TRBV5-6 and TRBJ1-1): DAGVTQSPTHLIKTRGQQVTLRCSPKSGHDTVSWYQQALGQGPQFIFQYYEEEERQRGNFPDRFSGHQFPNYSSELNVNALLLGDSALYLCASSFAAVLGVEAFFGQGTRLTVV.

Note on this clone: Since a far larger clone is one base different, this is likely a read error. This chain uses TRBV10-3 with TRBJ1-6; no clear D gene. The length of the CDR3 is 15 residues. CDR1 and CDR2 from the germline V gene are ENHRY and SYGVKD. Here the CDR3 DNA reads TGTTCCATCAGTGAGGCGACTAAGGGCGGTTCACCCCTCCACTTT. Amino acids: CSISEATKGGSPLHF.

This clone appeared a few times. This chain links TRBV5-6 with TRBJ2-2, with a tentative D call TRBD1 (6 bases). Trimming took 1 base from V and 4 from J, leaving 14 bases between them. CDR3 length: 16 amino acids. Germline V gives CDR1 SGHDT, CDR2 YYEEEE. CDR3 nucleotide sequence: TGTGCCAGCAGCTTGTCCGACAGGTGGTTCACCGGGGAGCTGTTTTTT. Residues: CASSLSDRWFTGELFF.

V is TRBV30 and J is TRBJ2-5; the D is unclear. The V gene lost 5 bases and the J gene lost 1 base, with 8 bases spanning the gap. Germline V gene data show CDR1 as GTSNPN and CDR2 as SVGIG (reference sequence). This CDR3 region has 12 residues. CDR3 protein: CAWSDGQETQYF. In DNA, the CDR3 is TGTGCCTGGTCTGACGGCCAAGAGACCCAGTACTTC.

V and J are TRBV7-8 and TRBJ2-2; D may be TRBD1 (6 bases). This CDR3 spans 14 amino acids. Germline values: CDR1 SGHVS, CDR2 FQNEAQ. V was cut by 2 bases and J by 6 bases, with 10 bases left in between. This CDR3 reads CASSLMGQSGELFF. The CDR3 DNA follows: TGTGCCAGCAGCTTAATGGGACAATCCGGGGAGCTGTTTTTT.

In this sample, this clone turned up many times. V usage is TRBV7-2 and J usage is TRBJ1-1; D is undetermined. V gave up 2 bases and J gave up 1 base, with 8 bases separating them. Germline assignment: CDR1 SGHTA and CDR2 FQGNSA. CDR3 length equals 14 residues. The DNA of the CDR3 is TGTGCCAGCAGCTTACGGGTCCAGAACACTGAAGCTTTCTTT. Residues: CASSLRVQNTEAFF.

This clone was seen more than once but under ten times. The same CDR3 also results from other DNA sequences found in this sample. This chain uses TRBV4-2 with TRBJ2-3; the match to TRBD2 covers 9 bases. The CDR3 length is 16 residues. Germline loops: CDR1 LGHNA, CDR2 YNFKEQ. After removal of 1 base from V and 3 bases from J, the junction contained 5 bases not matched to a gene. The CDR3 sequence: CASSQGSSGGTDTQYF. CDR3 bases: TGTGCCAGCAGCCAAGGGTCCAGCGGGGGGACAGATACGCAGTATTTT.

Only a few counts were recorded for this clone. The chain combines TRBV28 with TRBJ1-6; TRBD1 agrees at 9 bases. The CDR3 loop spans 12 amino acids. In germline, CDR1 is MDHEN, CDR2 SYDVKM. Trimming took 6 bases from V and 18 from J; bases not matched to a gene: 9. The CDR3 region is CASSLGDRVPHF. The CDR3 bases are TGTGCCAGCAGCTTAGGGGACAGGGTTCCCCACTTT.

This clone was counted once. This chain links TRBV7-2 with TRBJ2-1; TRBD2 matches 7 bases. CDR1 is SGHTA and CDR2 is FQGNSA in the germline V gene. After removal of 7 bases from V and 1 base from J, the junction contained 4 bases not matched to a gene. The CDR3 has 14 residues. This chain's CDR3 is CASKGGGSYNEQFF. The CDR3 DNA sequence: TGTGCCAGCAAAGGCGGGGGTTCCTACAATGAGCAGTTCTTC.

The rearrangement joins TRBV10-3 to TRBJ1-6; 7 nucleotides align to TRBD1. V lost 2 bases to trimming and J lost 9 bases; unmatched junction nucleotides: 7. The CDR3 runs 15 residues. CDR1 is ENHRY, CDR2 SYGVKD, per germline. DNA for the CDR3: TGTGCCATCAGTGAGGCGACAGGGCATAGTTCACCCCTCCACTTT. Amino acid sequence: CAISEATGHSSPLHF.

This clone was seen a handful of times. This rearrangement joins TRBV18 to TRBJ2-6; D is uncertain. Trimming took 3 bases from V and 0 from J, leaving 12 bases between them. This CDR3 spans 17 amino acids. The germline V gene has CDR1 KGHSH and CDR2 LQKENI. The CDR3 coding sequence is TGTGCCAGCTCACCCATGCGACCGGACTCTGGGGCCAACGTCCTGACTTTC. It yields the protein CASSPMRPDSGANVLTF.

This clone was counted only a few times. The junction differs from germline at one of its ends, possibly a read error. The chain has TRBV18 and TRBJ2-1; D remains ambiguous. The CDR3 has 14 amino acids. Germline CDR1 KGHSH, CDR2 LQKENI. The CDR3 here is CASAPPGQNNEQFF. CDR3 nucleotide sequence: TGTGCCAGCGCACCCCCCGGCCAGAACAATGAGCAGTTCTTC.

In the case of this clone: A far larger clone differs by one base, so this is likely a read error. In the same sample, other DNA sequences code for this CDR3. CDR3 in amino acids: CASKTEDRILKNYGYTF. Written as DNA, the CDR3 is TGTGCGAGCAAAACGGAGGACCGCATCCTAAAGAACTATGGCTACACCTTC. The chain has TRBV2 and TRBJ1-2; D is ambiguous. The germline CDR1 and CDR2 sequences are SNHLY and FYNNEI. CDR3 length equals 17 residues.

The CDR3 DNA is TGTGCCAGCAGTTGGGACAGGGCTAACTATGGCTACACCTTC. Its translation: CASSWDRANYGYTF. This chain connects TRBV2 to TRBJ1-2; 9 bases map to TRBD1. V was pared by 5 bases and J by 0 bases, with 1 base of the junction left unmatched. CDR3 length: 14 residues. Germline assignment: CDR1 SNHLY and CDR2 FYNNEI.

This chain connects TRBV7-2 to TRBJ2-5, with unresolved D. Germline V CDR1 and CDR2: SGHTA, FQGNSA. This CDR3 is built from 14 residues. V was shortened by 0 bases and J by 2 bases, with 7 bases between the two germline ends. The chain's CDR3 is CASSLAGAQETQYF. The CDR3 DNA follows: TGTGCCAGCAGCTTAGCGGGTGCACAAGAGACCCAGTACTTC. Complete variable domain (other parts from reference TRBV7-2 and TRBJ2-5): GAGVSQSPSNKVTEKGKDVELRCDPISGHTALYWYRQSLGQGLEFLIYFQGNSAPDKSGLPSDRFSAERTGGSVSTLTIQRTQQEDSAVYLCASSLAGAQETQYFGPGTRLLVL.

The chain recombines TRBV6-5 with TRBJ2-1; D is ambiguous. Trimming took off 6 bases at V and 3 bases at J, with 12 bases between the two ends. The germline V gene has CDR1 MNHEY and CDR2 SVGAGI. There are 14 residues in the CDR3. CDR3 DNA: TGTGCCAGCAGCCCCCTGGGGAACTACAATGAGCAGTTCTTC. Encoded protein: CASSPLGNYNEQFF.

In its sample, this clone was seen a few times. The CDR3 nucleotides are TGCAGCGTGGACATTAACTATGGCTACACCTTC. Translating gives CSVDINYGYTF. V usage is TRBV29-1 and J usage is TRBJ1-2; perhaps TRBD1 as D (5 bases). Germline V CDR1 and CDR2: SQVTM, ANQGSEA. Trimming pared 6 bases from V and 1 base from J, leaving 6 bases between. This CDR3 region has 11 residues.

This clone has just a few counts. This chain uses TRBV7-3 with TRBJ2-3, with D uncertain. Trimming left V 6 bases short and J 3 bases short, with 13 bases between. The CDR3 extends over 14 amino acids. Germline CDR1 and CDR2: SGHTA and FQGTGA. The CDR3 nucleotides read TGTGCCAGCAGTAAAGGAACACCGACAGATACGCAGTATTTT. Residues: CASSKGTPTDTQYF.